The clone carrying this T cell receptor beta chain came up a few times. Antigen: not known. One entry per CDR3 protein results from TCRdb running MiXCR on the RT-PCR reads. The sample lists around 320,000 distinct CDR3 sequences; approximately 21% were seen once. This entry belongs to a study of response to subunit inactivated influenza vaccine. The ends were cut back, 0 bases at V and 5 bases at J, with 16 bases in the middle. Germline lookup yields CDR1 LGHNA and CDR2 YSLEER. CDR3 size: 16 residues. Study observations and caveats: Few additional T cells are recruited per seasonal influenza vaccination, authors suggested.

This chain joins TRBV4-3 and TRBJ1-2, with D maybe TRBD1 (5 bases). Sequencing was performed on PBMCs from blood, taken 21 months after vaccination. The sequence derives from a man aged 50-75 years who received an inactivated influenza vaccine. The CDR3 protein is CASSQDGSGRGYGYTF. CDR3 bases: TGCGCCAGCAGCCAAGATGGTTCAGGAAGGGGTTATGGCTACACCTTC.